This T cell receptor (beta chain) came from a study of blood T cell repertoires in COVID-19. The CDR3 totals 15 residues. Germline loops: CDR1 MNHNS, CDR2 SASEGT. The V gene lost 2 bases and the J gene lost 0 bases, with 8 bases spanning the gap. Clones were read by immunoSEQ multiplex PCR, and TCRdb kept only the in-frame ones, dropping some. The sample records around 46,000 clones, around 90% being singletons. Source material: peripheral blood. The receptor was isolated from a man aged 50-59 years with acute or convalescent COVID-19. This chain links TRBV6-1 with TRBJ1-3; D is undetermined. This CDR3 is CASSEIEFSGNTIYF. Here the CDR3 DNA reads TGTGCCAGCAGTGAAATAGAATTCTCTGGAAACACCATATATTTT.